This is a list of T cell receptor beta chains from one sample in a study of blood T cells in healthy people across ages. TCRdb fed the 5' RACE reads into MiXCR, producing one record per CDR3 protein. Of about 1.8 million distinct CDR3 sequences in the sample, around half were seen once. Input material: blood. These receptors all come from a woman in her thirties or forties in good health. Both conserved end residues are trimmed from each CDR3. The order of the fields is V gene, CDR3 protein.

v_call: TRBV15; cdr3_aa: ATSRDRVQY
v_call: TRBV27; cdr3_aa: ASSSGQGRAKNIQY
v_call: TRBV28; cdr3_aa: ASAAQLPYEQY
v_call: TRBV20-1; cdr3_aa: SARDLDSGGDEQF
v_call: TRBV5-6; cdr3_aa: ASSLPRTDSPLH
v_call: TRBV28; cdr3_aa: ASSLPGYSNQPQH
v_call: TRBV9; cdr3_aa: ASSEGQTNEKLF
v_call: TRBV2; cdr3_aa: ASRERLAGGNLDTQY
v_call: TRBV9; cdr3_aa: ASSVESAGYGYT
v_call: TRBV7-2; cdr3_aa: ASSRRTVTSTDTQY
v_call: TRBV6-5; cdr3_aa: ASRNQGEANYGYT
v_call: TRBV29-1; cdr3_aa: SGGQGDGYT
v_call: TRBV4-1; cdr3_aa: ASSQEFRDTGKRSPLH
v_call: TRBV6-2/TRBV6-3; cdr3_aa: ASRVPVYNEQF
v_call: TRBV7-2; cdr3_aa: ASSRAGTGGNEQY
v_call: TRBV20-1; cdr3_aa: SASSTSGGSNEQF
v_call: TRBV5-1; cdr3_aa: ASSSEGQGLDEQY
v_call: TRBV24-1; cdr3_aa: ATSDFTNRQGQETQY
v_call: TRBV28; cdr3_aa: ASSLSAGYYGYT
v_call: TRBV7-9; cdr3_aa: ASSRPLRTGMILDTQY
v_call: TRBV15; cdr3_aa: ATSRDPQGTNEQY
v_call: TRBV12-3/TRBV12-4; cdr3_aa: ASSHGGRGDTQY
v_call: TRBV15; cdr3_aa: ATSSSGGRTDTQY
v_call: TRBV6-5; cdr3_aa: ASSASRTSGGGNEQY
v_call: TRBV7-2; cdr3_aa: ASSLHWRQGITDTQY
v_call: TRBV28; cdr3_aa: ASTEGPTRGGYT
v_call: TRBV15; cdr3_aa: ATSRDRDRPYNEQF
v_call: TRBV5-1; cdr3_aa: ASSSGQGGYGYT
v_call: TRBV27; cdr3_aa: ASSRGQLYGYT
v_call: TRBV28; cdr3_aa: ASRRTMNTEAF
v_call: TRBV4-3; cdr3_aa: ASSEIGGGTKETQY
v_call: TRBV7-3; cdr3_aa: ASSFRQGSWDSPLH
v_call: TRBV10-3; cdr3_aa: AISSNTGELF
v_call: TRBV20-1; cdr3_aa: TLRGAQGTKNIQY
v_call: TRBV7-7; cdr3_aa: ASSIQGASETQY
v_call: TRBV6-6; cdr3_aa: ASSPTRDRGPETQY
v_call: TRBV18; cdr3_aa: ASSPRGRDTTYEQY
v_call: TRBV7-2; cdr3_aa: ASSSYLITEAF
v_call: TRBV19; cdr3_aa: ASSILGTGNEKLF
v_call: TRBV6-2/TRBV6-3; cdr3_aa: ASSQAGRQY
v_call: TRBV20-1; cdr3_aa: SARKTGGGRYEQY
v_call: TRBV4-2; cdr3_aa: ASSLGEDVMWPQH
v_call: TRBV7-2; cdr3_aa: ASSLVGRAGVGEQF
v_call: TRBV28; cdr3_aa: ASSVPTSGGGPTQY
v_call: TRBV10-3; cdr3_aa: ATREAVGLYEQY
v_call: TRBV3-1; cdr3_aa: ASRRGQAYEQY